One sample yielded the 25 T cell receptor beta chains listed below, sequenced in a study of blood T cell repertoires in COVID-19. The data were produced by immunoSEQ multiplex PCR, yet TCRdb's version contains in-frame clones alone and is incomplete. Of about 220,000 clones in the sample, around three quarters were seen once. Sequencing was performed on peripheral blood. Receptor source: a woman in her 70s with acute or convalescent COVID-19.

This clone came up a few times. V gene TRBV24-1 combines with J gene TRBJ2-5; weak D call: TRBD1 (6 bases). Germline-derived CDR1 and CDR2 are KGHDR and SFDVKD. This CDR3 is 14 amino acids long. Deletions cut 6 bases from V and 4 bases from J, with 14 bases between. CDR3 sequence reads: CATSKDSTGETQYF. The CDR3 DNA reads as TGTGCCACCAGTAAGGACAGCACCGGAGAGACCCAGTACTTC.

V usage is TRBV18 and J usage is TRBJ1-1, with a possible D match to TRBD1 (5 bases). The CDR3 has 14 residues. Deletions cut 0 bases from V and 6 bases from J, with 11 bases between. The germline V gene encodes CDR1 KGHSH and CDR2 LQKENI. The CDR3 spells CASSPPAQGAEAFF. The CDR3 DNA reads as TGTGCCAGCTCACCACCTGCGCAGGGCGCTGAAGCTTTCTTT.

The rearrangement links TRBV27 to TRBJ2-3, with 10 nucleotides matching TRBD2. Germline assignment: CDR1 MNHEY and CDR2 SMNVEV (reference sequence). There are 14 residues in the CDR3. J was trimmed by 6 bases and V by 6 bases; bases with no gene match: 6. This CDR3 reads CASSRKTSGDTQYF. DNA of the CDR3: TGTGCCAGCAGCCGAAAGACTAGCGGGGATACGCAGTATTTT.

This rearrangement joins TRBV20-1 to TRBJ1-2; 7 nucleotides match TRBD1. Germline V gene lookup returns CDR1 DFQATT and CDR2 SNEGSKA (reference sequence). This CDR3 spans 14 amino acids. Trimming cost V 3 bases and J 4 bases; bases outside gene matches: 8. The DNA of the CDR3 is TGCAGTGCTAGTCCCACAGGGGCTAGCTATGGCTACACCTTC. Translation gives CSASPTGASYGYTF.

The rearrangement links TRBV7-9 to TRBJ1-1; the D is unclear. The germline V gene encodes CDR1 SEHNR and CDR2 FQNEAQ (reference sequence). The V end lost 7 bases, the J end lost 0 bases, and 9 bases lay between the germline ends. CDR3 length: 13 residues. The CDR3 reads CASTGVLNTEAFF. DNA for the CDR3: TGTGCCAGCACAGGAGTTCTGAACACTGAAGCTTTCTTT.

V is TRBV6-2 or TRBV6-3 and J is TRBJ2-7; tentatively, D is TRBD1 (5 bases). CDR3 size: 13 residues. The V end lost 4 bases, the J end lost 6 bases, and 13 bases lay between the germline ends. Germline CDR1 reads MNHEY; CDR2 reads SVGEGT. The CDR3: CASSSSLRGEQYV. DNA of the CDR3: TGTGCCAGCAGTTCCTCGTTAAGGGGCGAGCAGTACGTC.

In the case of this clone: The same CDR3 is also encoded by other DNA sequences in this sample. This chain connects TRBV3-1 (or the pseudogene TRBV3-2) to TRBJ1-2; maybe TRBD1 (5 bases). V was trimmed by 1 base and J by 5 bases, leaving 8 bases between them. This CDR3 comprises 13 residues. Germline assignment: CDR1 LGHDT and CDR2 YNNKEL (reference sequence). The CDR3 DNA reads as TGTGCCAGCAGCCAAGGGGGGGGTTATGGCTACACCTTC. Amino acid sequence: CASSQGGGYGYTF.

The chain joins TRBV14 to TRBJ2-5; 7 nucleotides align to TRBD1. The CDR3 is 15 amino acids. V lost 5 bases to trimming and J lost 1 base; unmatched junction nucleotides: 7. Germline CDR1 reads SGHDN; CDR2 reads FVKESK. DNA for the CDR3: TGTGCCAGCAGCGGGTCTAAGGGGGCCCAAGAGACCCAGTACTTC. Translating it yields CASSGSKGAQETQYF.

This rearrangement joins TRBV5-5 to TRBJ2-7, with D perhaps TRBD2 (5 bases). Trimming took off 2 bases at V and 7 bases at J, with 13 bases between the two ends. In germline, CDR1 is SGHKS, CDR2 YYEKEE (reference sequence). This CDR3 spans 13 amino acids. The CDR3 sequence is CASSFLGSGEQYV. CDR3 nucleotide sequence: TGTGCCAGCAGCTTCCTAGGGTCGGGGGAGCAGTACGTC.

The chain is built from TRBV15 and TRBJ2-5; 8 bases align to TRBD1. V was pared by 0 bases and J by 2 bases, with 8 bases of the junction left unmatched. Germline-derived CDR1 and CDR2 are LNHNV and YYDKDF (reference sequence). The CDR3 has 17 residues. The CDR3 region has the DNA TGTGCCACCAGCAGAGATCTCAGGACAGGGTCTCAAGAGACCCAGTACTTC. Translating gives CATSRDLRTGSQETQYF.

The chain is built from TRBV23-1 and TRBJ2-3, with D tentatively TRBD2 (7 bases). Being an ORF, TRBV23-1 has a function that is uncertain. The CDR3 has 13 residues. The chain's CDR3 is CAGQQGGADTQYF. In nucleotides, the CDR3 is TGCGCGGGACAACAGGGAGGGGCAGATACGCAGTATTTT.

The chain combines TRBV6-2 or TRBV6-3 with TRBJ2-5; 12 bases map to TRBD2. Germline CDR1 MNHEY, CDR2 SVGEGT. This CDR3 has 19 amino acids. After removal of 0 bases from V and 3 bases from J, the junction contained 11 bases not matched to a gene. The CDR3: CASSYSIRLAGGSEETQYF. DNA for the CDR3: TGTGCCAGCAGTTACTCGATCCGCCTAGCGGGGGGGTCGGAAGAGACCCAGTACTTC.

The rearrangement links TRBV7-2 to TRBJ1-2; 7 positions agree with TRBD1. In germline, CDR1 is SGHTA, CDR2 FQGNSA. The CDR3 length is 13 residues. Trimming removed 4 bases from V and 4 bases from J; junction bases left unmatched: 3. CDR3 in amino acids: CASSSGQAYGYTF. The CDR3 nucleotides are TGTGCCAGCAGCTCCGGACAGGCCTATGGCTACACCTTC.

V usage is TRBV7-3 and J usage is TRBJ2-1; TRBD2 matches 10 bases. CDR3 length: 17 residues. J lost 5 bases, V lost 2 bases, and 9 bases had no gene match. Germline V CDR1 and CDR2: SGHTA, FQGTGA. CDR3 DNA: TGTGCCAGCAGCTTAGGCTCCCTAGCGGGGGCGAACAATGAGCAGTTCTTC. Its protein is CASSLGSLAGANNEQFF.

V usage is TRBV7-8 and J usage is TRBJ1-2; 9 nucleotides match TRBD1. From germline, CDR1 is SGHVS and CDR2 FQNEAQ. V trimming: 1 base; J trimming: 4 bases; junction bases outside the gene matches: 10. This CDR3 contains 17 residues. The CDR3 here is CASSLVAGQGFLYGYTF. The CDR3 nucleotides read TGTGCCAGCAGCTTAGTGGCGGGACAGGGCTTCCTCTATGGCTACACCTTC.

The chain combines TRBV7-9 with TRBJ1-2, with 7 bases aligning to TRBD1. Losses at the gene ends were 5 bases for V and 8 bases for J; bases not matched to a gene: 11. The length of the CDR3 is 14 residues. CDR1 is SEHNR, CDR2 FQNEAQ, per germline (reference sequence). CDR3 residues: CASSLITGAGGYTF. The CDR3 nucleotides read TGTGCCAGCAGCCTAATTACAGGGGCGGGAGGCTACACCTTC.

This chain links TRBV3-1 (or the pseudogene TRBV3-2) with TRBJ1-1, with 7 bases lining up with TRBD1. The ends lost 1 base at V and 7 bases at J; junction bases unmatched: 9. This CDR3 has 15 residues. Germline-derived CDR1 and CDR2 are LGHDT and YNNKEL (reference sequence). The CDR3 DNA is TGTGCCAGCAGCCAAGTAAGCCGGACAGGTGGTGAAGCTTTCTTT. It yields the protein CASSQVSRTGGEAFF.

The chain carries TRBV20-1 and TRBJ1-2; 8 nucleotides agree with TRBD1. This CDR3 is built from 16 residues. Germline CDR1 reads DFQATT; CDR2 reads SNEGSKA (reference sequence). Unmatched junction bases numbered 15, after V lost 3 bases and J lost 6 bases. The CDR3 reads CSASPGQGTFPDGYTF. As DNA, the CDR3 is TGCAGTGCTAGTCCCGGACAGGGCACCTTTCCGGATGGCTACACCTTC.

The chain is built from TRBV5-1 and TRBJ2-5, with TRBD2 matching 7 bases. The CDR3 loop spans 14 amino acids. The V gene's germline CDR1 is SGHRS and CDR2 YFSETQ. V dropped 5 bases and J dropped 2; count of bases not matched to a gene: 6. CDR3 DNA sequence: TGCGCCAGCAGTGAAGGACTAGGGCAAGAGACCCAGTACTTC. Its protein is CASSEGLGQETQYF.

This chain connects TRBV9 to TRBJ2-1; possibly TRBD1 for D (6 bases). Germline V lookup: CDR1 SGDLS, CDR2 YYNGEE. The CDR3 is 14 amino acids. Trimming removed 3 bases from V and 6 bases from J, with 13 bases in between. CDR3 sequence: CASSGTGTSNEQFF. The CDR3 coding sequence is TGTGCCAGCAGCGGAACCGGGACAAGCAATGAGCAGTTCTTC. Filled out from reference TRBV9 and TRBJ2-1, the complete variable domain reads DSGVTQTPKHLITATGQRVTLRCSPRSGDLSVYWYQQSLDQGLQFLIQYYNGEERAKGNILERFSAQQFPDLHSELNLSSLELGDSALYFCASSGTGTSNEQFFGPGTRLTVL.

This clone was counted between two and nine times. V gene TRBV3-1 (or the pseudogene TRBV3-2) combines with J gene TRBJ1-2, with 8 nucleotides matching TRBD1. V shed 1 base and J 14 bases; nucleotides not matched to a gene: 6. The CDR3 extends over 12 amino acids. The germline gives CDR1 LGHDT, CDR2 YNNKEL (reference sequence). CDR3 amino acids: CASSQGAGGGTF. The CDR3, as DNA: TGTGCCAGCAGCCAAGGGGCAGGGGGCGGAACCTTC.

This chain uses TRBV19 with TRBJ1-2; the D gene is possibly TRBD1 (6 bases). Germline V lookup: CDR1 LNHDA, CDR2 SQIVND (reference sequence). V shed 4 bases and J shed 1 base, with 10 bases lying between them. There are 14 residues in the CDR3. CDR3 protein: CASSKWDNNYGYTF. DNA of the CDR3: TGTGCCAGTAGTAAATGGGACAATAACTATGGCTACACCTTC.

V gene TRBV18 combines with J gene TRBJ1-5; TRBD1 matches at 9 bases. The CDR3 covers 13 residues. V was clipped by 8 bases and J by 1 base; unmatched bases: 0. Germline V CDR1 and CDR2: KGHSH, LQKENI. The chain's CDR3 is CASGTGSNQPQHF. The CDR3 region has the DNA TGTGCCAGCGGGACAGGGAGCAATCAGCCCCAGCATTTT.

The chain links TRBV2 to TRBJ2-7, with 8 bases that match TRBD1. The CDR3 is 14 residues long. Germline V gene sequence: CDR1 SNHLY, CDR2 FYNNEI. The junction had 2 bases not matched to a gene; V was cut back by 2 bases and J by 2 bases. The CDR3 here is CASSETQGAYEQYF. Here the CDR3 DNA reads TGTGCCAGCAGTGAAACACAGGGGGCCTACGAGCAGTACTTC. Combining the CDR3 with reference TRBV2 and TRBJ2-7 gives the whole variable domain EPEVTQTPSHQVTQMGQEVILRCVPISNHLYFYWYRQILGQKVEFLVSFYNNEISEKSEIFDDQFSVERPDGSNFTLKIRSTKLEDSAMYFCASSETQGAYEQYFGPGTRLTVT.

The V call is TRBV30, the J call TRBJ1-2; TRBD1 is a possible D gene (6 bases). The CDR3 extends over 13 amino acids. CDR1 and CDR2 from the germline V gene are GTSNPN and SVGIG (reference sequence). Trimming cost V 2 bases and J 6 bases, with 13 bases left between them. CDR3 region: CAWSLTGSHGYTF. The CDR3 DNA sequence: TGTGCCTGGAGTCTAACAGGGTCACATGGCTACACCTTC. The full variable domain, in which reference TRBV30 and TRBJ1-2 provide the parts outside the CDR3, is SQTIHQWPATLVQPVGSPLSLECTVEGTSNPNLYWYRQAAGRGLQLLFYSVGIGQISSEVPQNLSASRPQDRQFILSSKKLLLSDSGFYLCAWSLTGSHGYTFGSGTRLTVV.